This is a list of T cell receptor beta chains from one sample in a study of cytomegalovirus exposure and HLA in healthy donors. Profiling relied on immunoSEQ multiplex PCR, and the TCRdb table lists in-frame clones only, not all of them. Here the sample spans 90,000 to 100,000 clones, roughly two thirds being singletons. Sequences were obtained from PBMCs. The origin of the receptors is a man between 45 and 60 years old in good health and CMV-seronegative. Both conserved end residues are part of each CDR3. Fields, in order: CDR3 protein, CDR3 DNA, J gene, clone size, D gene, V gene. A D gene is named only where the DNA matches it firmly. Some rows have no size entry. The others give once, few or many, or a class for an expanded clone.

cdr3_aa: CAQQQGARRTGELFF
cdr3_nt: TGTGCCCAACAACAGGGGGCGCGGAGGACCGGGGAGCTGTTTTTT
j_call: TRBJ2-2
clone_size: -
d_call: TRBD1
v_call: TRBV28

cdr3_aa: CAVNRGSSTDTQYF
cdr3_nt: TGTGCCGTGAACAGGGGGTCTAGCACAGATACGCAGTATTTT
j_call: TRBJ2-3
clone_size: few
d_call: TRBD1
v_call: TRBV30

cdr3_aa: CASSFRTGTGANVLTF
cdr3_nt: TGCGCCAGCAGTTTCAGGACAGGGACCGGGGCCAATGTCCTGACTTTC
j_call: TRBJ2-6
clone_size: -
d_call: TRBD1
v_call: TRBV5-1

cdr3_aa: CASSPTSHSSYNEQFF
cdr3_nt: TGTGCCAGCAGCCCCACTAGCCACAGCTCCTACAATGAGCAGTTCTTC
j_call: TRBJ2-1
clone_size: -
d_call: -
v_call: TRBV11-3

cdr3_aa: CASSFGGTGRDEQFF
cdr3_nt: TGCGCCAGCAGCTTTGGGGGGACAGGGCGCGATGAGCAGTTCTTC
j_call: TRBJ2-1
clone_size: few
d_call: TRBD1
v_call: TRBV5-1

cdr3_aa: CASSLDSIGATEAFF
cdr3_nt: TGCGCCAGCAGCCTGGACAGCATAGGCGCCACAGAAGCTTTCTTT
j_call: TRBJ1-1
clone_size: -
d_call: -
v_call: TRBV5-1

cdr3_aa: CASSLFSFAGATNNEQFF
cdr3_nt: TGTGCCAGCAGCTTATTTTCTTTTGCGGGGGCCACGAACAATGAGCAGTTCTTC
j_call: TRBJ2-1
clone_size: -
d_call: -
v_call: TRBV7-9

cdr3_aa: CASSSDSLNTEAFF
cdr3_nt: TGTGCCAGCAGCTCGGACAGTCTGAACACTGAAGCTTTCTTT
j_call: TRBJ1-1
clone_size: few
d_call: -
v_call: TRBV7-9

cdr3_aa: CASSRQSYNSPLHF
cdr3_nt: TGTGCCAGTAGCAGACAGTCCTATAATTCACCCCTCCACTTT
j_call: TRBJ1-6
clone_size: -
d_call: -
v_call: TRBV19

cdr3_aa: CASSLAGAGGEQFF
cdr3_nt: TGCGCCAGCAGCTTGGCCGGGGCAGGGGGGGAGCAGTTCTTC
j_call: TRBJ2-1
clone_size: -
d_call: -
v_call: TRBV5-1

cdr3_aa: CASSVGQPTNEKLFF
cdr3_nt: TGCGCCAGCAGCGTCGGACAGCCAACTAATGAAAAACTGTTTTTT
j_call: TRBJ1-4
clone_size: few
d_call: -
v_call: TRBV5-1

cdr3_aa: CASSPRQGTYEQYF
cdr3_nt: TGCGCCAGCAGCCCAAGACAGGGAACCTACGAGCAGTACTTC
j_call: TRBJ2-7
clone_size: -
d_call: TRBD1
v_call: TRBV5-1

cdr3_aa: CASSLSTIRADTQYF
cdr3_nt: TGTGCCAGCAGTTTAAGTACAATACGGGCAGATACGCAGTATTTT
j_call: TRBJ2-3
clone_size: -
d_call: -
v_call: TRBV28

cdr3_aa: CATPRTSVDTGELFF
cdr3_nt: TGTGCCACCCCTCGGACTAGCGTGGACACCGGGGAGCTGTTTTTT
j_call: TRBJ2-2
clone_size: few
d_call: TRBD2
v_call: TRBV6-1

cdr3_aa: CASRQGNEQYF
cdr3_nt: TGTGCCAGCAGACAGGGTAACGAGCAGTACTTC
j_call: TRBJ2-7
clone_size: few
d_call: -
v_call: TRBV6-5

cdr3_aa: CASRLGPNQPQHF
cdr3_nt: TGTGCCAGCAGGCTAGGCCCCAATCAGCCCCAGCATTTT
j_call: TRBJ1-5
clone_size: few
d_call: -
v_call: TRBV28

cdr3_aa: CATGEGGHGYTF
cdr3_nt: TGTGCCACTGGGGAAGGGGGACATGGCTACACCTTC
j_call: TRBJ1-2
clone_size: once
d_call: -
v_call: TRBV25-1

cdr3_aa: CASSEVVGGYYEQYF
cdr3_nt: TGCGCCAGCAGTGAAGTGGTCGGGGGTTACTACGAGCAGTACTTC
j_call: TRBJ2-7
clone_size: -
d_call: -
v_call: TRBV10-1

cdr3_aa: CASGKGQGRATNEKLFF
cdr3_nt: TGTGCCAGCGGGAAGGGGCAGGGCAGGGCAACTAATGAAAAACTGTTTTTT
j_call: TRBJ1-4
clone_size: few
d_call: -
v_call: TRBV28

cdr3_aa: CASSLGQGAYEQYF
cdr3_nt: TGTGCCAGCAGTTTAGGACAGGGGGCCTACGAGCAGTACTTC
j_call: TRBJ2-7
clone_size: -
d_call: TRBD1
v_call: TRBV6-5

cdr3_aa: CASAPGAGNQPQHF
cdr3_nt: TGTGCCAGCGCTCCGGGTGCGGGCAATCAGCCCCAGCATTTT
j_call: TRBJ1-5
clone_size: -
d_call: -
v_call: TRBV15

cdr3_aa: CASSTHFSTDTQYF
cdr3_nt: TGTGCCAGCAGCACACATTTCAGCACAGATACGCAGTATTTT
j_call: TRBJ2-3
clone_size: -
d_call: -
v_call: TRBV7-6

cdr3_aa: CASSPSAGVRTEAFF
cdr3_nt: TGTGCCAGCAGCCCAAGTGCAGGGGTTCGCACTGAAGCTTTCTTT
j_call: TRBJ1-1
clone_size: -
d_call: -
v_call: TRBV7-9

cdr3_aa: CSVEASKGDPYEQYF
cdr3_nt: TGCAGCGTTGAGGCCTCCAAGGGGGATCCCTACGAGCAGTACTTC
j_call: TRBJ2-7
clone_size: -
d_call: -
v_call: TRBV29-1

cdr3_aa: CASSSGLAGVSYNEQFF
cdr3_nt: TGTGCCAGCAGCTCGGGACTAGCGGGAGTGTCCTACAATGAGCAGTTCTTC
j_call: TRBJ2-1
clone_size: -
d_call: TRBD2
v_call: TRBV7-3

cdr3_aa: CASSDQTGGNSDTQYF
cdr3_nt: TGTGCCAGCAGTGACCAGACAGGGGGTAATTCAGATACGCAGTATTTT
j_call: TRBJ2-3
clone_size: -
d_call: TRBD1
v_call: TRBV6-4

cdr3_aa: CASSRGTGVSYTQYF
cdr3_nt: TGTGCCAGCAGCCGCGGGACAGGGGTGTCGTATACGCAGTATTTT
j_call: TRBJ2-3
clone_size: few
d_call: TRBD1
v_call: TRBV5-6

cdr3_aa: CASKGLGQGGHNEQFF
cdr3_nt: TGTGCCAGCAAGGGTCTAGGACAGGGGGGCCACAATGAGCAGTTCTTC
j_call: TRBJ2-1
clone_size: -
d_call: TRBD1
v_call: TRBV28

cdr3_aa: CASSLRTGVGLFF
cdr3_nt: TGTGCCAGTAGTCTCCGGACAGGGGTGGGACTGTTTTTT
j_call: TRBJ1-4
clone_size: medium-sized
d_call: TRBD1
v_call: TRBV19

cdr3_aa: CATSRDRGTGYYEQYF
cdr3_nt: TGTGCCACCAGCAGAGATCGGGGGACAGGGTACTACGAGCAGTACTTC
j_call: TRBJ2-7
clone_size: -
d_call: TRBD1
v_call: TRBV15

cdr3_aa: CASSEGGGGHNEQFF
cdr3_nt: TGTGCCAGCAGTGAAGGAGGGGGGGGACACAATGAGCAGTTCTTC
j_call: TRBJ2-1
clone_size: -
d_call: -
v_call: TRBV6-1

cdr3_aa: CASSLAGTGEGYGYTF
cdr3_nt: TGTGCCAGCAGCTTGGCCGGGACAGGAGAGGGGTATGGCTACACCTTC
j_call: TRBJ1-2
clone_size: -
d_call: TRBD1
v_call: TRBV5-5

cdr3_aa: CASSKTGGTQETQYF
cdr3_nt: TGCGCCAGCAGCAAGACAGGGGGTACCCAAGAGACCCAGTACTTC
j_call: TRBJ2-5
clone_size: -
d_call: TRBD1
v_call: TRBV5-1

cdr3_aa: CASNMGGILTDTQYF
cdr3_nt: TGTGCCAGTAACATGGGGGGTATCCTCACAGATACGCAGTATTTT
j_call: TRBJ2-3
clone_size: -
d_call: -
v_call: TRBV19

cdr3_aa: CASSPLTGEYEQYF
cdr3_nt: TGCGCCAGCAGCCCACTGACAGGGGAGTACGAGCAGTACTTC
j_call: TRBJ2-7
clone_size: once
d_call: TRBD1
v_call: TRBV4-1

cdr3_aa: CASSLSLLGTGFDQPQHF
cdr3_nt: TGTGCCAGCAGTTTATCACTCTTGGGGACAGGGTTTGATCAGCCCCAGCATTTT
j_call: TRBJ1-5
clone_size: -
d_call: TRBD1
v_call: TRBV28

cdr3_aa: CASSPGLADHEQYF
cdr3_nt: TGTGCCAGCTCACCGGGACTAGCGGACCACGAGCAGTACTTC
j_call: TRBJ2-7
clone_size: few
d_call: TRBD2
v_call: TRBV18

cdr3_aa: CASSLRVSSYEQYF
cdr3_nt: TGTGCCAGCAGCTTACGGGTTAGCTCCTACGAGCAGTACTTC
j_call: TRBJ2-7
clone_size: -
d_call: -
v_call: TRBV11-2

cdr3_aa: CASSPQVYEQYF
cdr3_nt: TGCGCCAGCAGCCCTCAGGTGTACGAGCAGTACTTC
j_call: TRBJ2-7
clone_size: few
d_call: -
v_call: TRBV23-1

cdr3_aa: CATRLHGQSYEQYF
cdr3_nt: TGTGCCACGAGGCTGCATGGCCAGTCCTACGAGCAGTACTTC
j_call: TRBJ2-7
clone_size: -
d_call: -
v_call: TRBV28

cdr3_aa: CASSYSRQGYYGYTF
cdr3_nt: TGTGCCAGCAGTTACTCCCGACAGGGGTACTATGGCTACACCTTC
j_call: TRBJ1-2
clone_size: -
d_call: TRBD1
v_call: TRBV6-5

cdr3_aa: CASSLSRADYGYTF
cdr3_nt: TGTGCCAGCAGCTTATCCAGGGCTGACTATGGCTACACCTTC
j_call: TRBJ1-2
clone_size: -
d_call: -
v_call: TRBV7-2

cdr3_aa: CASSLPPRLAGVSDTQYF
cdr3_nt: TGTGCCAGCAGTTTACCCCCTAGACTAGCGGGAGTTTCAGATACGCAGTATTTT
j_call: TRBJ2-3
clone_size: -
d_call: TRBD2
v_call: TRBV28

cdr3_aa: CASSPETGNEQFF
cdr3_nt: TGCGCCAGCAGCCCAGAGACAGGAAATGAGCAGTTCTTC
j_call: TRBJ2-1
clone_size: -
d_call: -
v_call: TRBV5-1

cdr3_aa: CASSFRLAGRNEQFF
cdr3_nt: TGTGCCAGCAGTTTCAGGCTAGCGGGACGCAATGAGCAGTTCTTC
j_call: TRBJ2-1
clone_size: few
d_call: TRBD2
v_call: TRBV28

cdr3_aa: CASSLTGYYTF
cdr3_nt: TGTGCCAGCAGCTTGACAGGGTACTACACCTTC
j_call: TRBJ1-2
clone_size: many
d_call: -
v_call: TRBV5-4

cdr3_aa: CASSVDGNLAPQGNEQFF
cdr3_nt: TGTGCCAGCAGCGTAGACGGAAACCTAGCTCCACAAGGCAATGAGCAGTTCTTC
j_call: TRBJ2-1
clone_size: few
d_call: -
v_call: TRBV9

cdr3_aa: CASSLVRDRGNEQFF
cdr3_nt: TGTGCCAGCAGCTTAGTCCGGGACAGGGGCAATGAGCAGTTCTTC
j_call: TRBJ2-1
clone_size: -
d_call: TRBD1
v_call: TRBV7-6

cdr3_aa: CASSIGGTEAFF
cdr3_nt: TGTGCCAGCAGCATCGGAGGGACTGAAGCTTTCTTT
j_call: TRBJ1-1
clone_size: -
d_call: -
v_call: TRBV7-9

cdr3_aa: CASRGTGANVLTF
cdr3_nt: TGTGCCTCGAGGGGGACTGGGGCCAACGTCCTGACTTTC
j_call: TRBJ2-6
clone_size: few
d_call: -
v_call: TRBV6-1

cdr3_aa: CATSEFSSGGQNTEAFF
cdr3_nt: TGTGCCACCAGTGAGTTCAGCTCAGGGGGTCAGAACACTGAAGCTTTCTTT
j_call: TRBJ1-1
clone_size: -
d_call: TRBD1
v_call: TRBV10-3